These 19 T cell receptor beta chains were all obtained from the same sample, sequenced in a study of glioma-infiltrating T cells. Amplification of TCR alpha and beta CDR3 regions from RNA used iRepertoire nested multiplex PCR. TCRdb reprocessed the multiplex PCR reads with MiXCR, giving one entry per CDR3 protein. The data show 85,000 to 110,000 distinct CDR3 sequences, about 30% seen once. Sequencing used glioma tissue, nonneoplastic brain tissue, or PBMCs (not recorded which). These receptors were taken from a human donor with low-grade glioma or glioblastoma, undergoing nonglioma brain surgery, or in good health (not recorded which).

To note about this clonotype: Relative to the germline gene, one junction end is altered; a read error may explain this. The chain links TRBV27 to TRBJ2-3; D uncertain. Germline V gives CDR1 MNHEY, CDR2 SMNVEV (reference sequence). There are 13 residues in the CDR3. CDR3 in amino acids: CASSSYLTDTKYF. CDR3 DNA: TGTGCCAGCAGTTCGTACCTCACAGATACGAAGTATTTT.

The J gene is TRBJ2-2, the V gene TRBV29-1; D gene uncertain. Looked up from germline, CDR1 is SQVTM and CDR2 is ANQGSEA. V was shortened by 7 bases and J by 6 bases, with 9 bases between the two germline ends. The CDR3 extends over 11 amino acids. CDR3 in amino acids: CSATGPGELFF. The CDR3 bases are TGCAGCGCCACTGGTCCCGGGGAGCTGTTTTTT.

The chain joins TRBV12-3 or TRBV12-4 to TRBJ2-7; 7 bases are a match to TRBD1. The CDR3 is made up of 15 amino acids. Unmatched junction bases numbered 8, after V lost 6 bases and J lost 0 bases. CDR3 sequence: CASSQGQMSSYEQYF. For the CDR3, the DNA is TGTGCCAGCAGCCAGGGACAGATGAGCTCCTACGAGCAGTACTTC.

As regards this clonotype: A much larger clone differs from this one at a single base, so this may be a read error. The chain couples TRBV7-9 to TRBJ2-5; TRBD2 aligns across 12 bases. Looked up from germline, CDR1 is SEHNR and CDR2 is FQNEAQ (reference sequence). The CDR3 covers 16 residues. The CDR3 DNA reads as TGTGCCAGCAGCTTGGGAACTAGCGGGGGGAAAGAGACCAAGTACTTC. Its protein is CASSLGTSGGKETKYF.

This clonotype was seen a handful of times. The rearrangement uses TRBV4-1 and TRBJ1-2; D is ambiguous. V was clipped by 3 bases and J by 5 bases, with 16 bases between them. CDR1 and CDR2 from the germline V gene are MGHRA and YSYEKL. This CDR3 spans 15 amino acids. The CDR3 here is CASSQFETREYGYTF. CDR3 bases: TGCGCCAGCAGCCAGTTTGAGACTAGGGAGTATGGCTACACCTTC.

At least ten counts were recorded for this clonotype. The chain uses TRBV7-9 and TRBJ1-1; 7 bases fit TRBD1. Trimming removed 4 bases from V and 4 bases from J; junction bases left unmatched: 6. The CDR3 length is 14 residues. Germline values: CDR1 SEHNR, CDR2 FQNEAQ (reference sequence). Here the CDR3 reads CASSSPTGSTEAFF. The CDR3 nucleotides are TGTGCCAGCAGCTCGCCGACAGGGAGCACTGAAGCTTTCTTT.

Worth noting for this clonotype: This may be a read error, as it is one base from a much larger clone. V is TRBV6-1 and J is TRBJ1-1, with TRBD1 as a possible D gene (5 bases). The CDR3 is made up of 16 amino acids. The V and J ends lost 6 bases and 8 bases respectively, with 25 bases between them. CDR1 MNHNS and CDR2 SASEGT come from the germline V gene. The CDR3 DNA reads TGTGCCAGCAGAGGGAGTATGGGACGTCGAGTGCCAGAAGCTTTCTTT. It specifies CASRGSMGRRVPEAFF.

This clonotype was counted at least ten times. The chain combines TRBV20-1 with TRBJ1-5; D is uncertain. V was shortened by 6 bases and J by 1 base, with 13 bases between the two germline ends. This CDR3 has 14 amino acids. CDR1 DFQATT and CDR2 SNEGSKA come from the germline V gene (reference sequence). CDR3 amino acids: CSAPGRASNQPQHF. CDR3 in DNA: TGCAGTGCCCCCGGACGGGCGAGCAATCAGCCCCAGCATTTT.

V and J are TRBV19 and TRBJ1-1; D is undetermined. CDR1 is LNHDA and CDR2 is SQIVND in the germline V gene (reference sequence). Between the trimmed V and J ends, which lost 10 bases and 1 base, there was a span of 7 bases. This CDR3 spans 11 amino acids. CDR3 coding DNA: TGTGCCATTACCGGGAACACTGAAGCTTTCTTT. This encodes CAITGNTEAFF.

This clonotype was detected many times. This chain uses TRBV7-3 with TRBJ1-1; 9 nucleotides match TRBD1. This CDR3 has 14 residues. In germline, CDR1 is SGHTA, CDR2 FQGTGA. V lost 6 bases to trimming and J lost 4 bases; unmatched junction nucleotides: 6. In nucleotides, the CDR3 is TGTGCCAGCAGACCACAGGGGGCAGGCACTGAAGCTTTCTTT. It yields the protein CASRPQGAGTEAFF.

This clonotype came up many times. This chain joins TRBV7-2 and TRBJ1-1; no definite D call. Between the trimmed V and J ends, which lost 5 bases and 0 bases, there was a span of 13 bases. Germline V gives CDR1 SGHTA, CDR2 FQGNSA. The CDR3 length is 15 residues. Here the CDR3 reads CASSLRRRMNTEAFF. In DNA, the CDR3 is TGTGCCAGCAGCCTCCGACGGAGAATGAACACTGAAGCTTTCTTT.

In this sample, this clonotype turned up many times. This chain joins TRBV20-1 and TRBJ1-5; D unresolved. This CDR3 region has 14 residues. The germline CDR1 and CDR2 sequences are DFQATT and SNEGSKA (reference sequence). V lost 1 base and J 3 bases, leaving 10 bases between the germline ends. CDR3 protein: CSARAKLSNQPQHF. The CDR3 coding sequence is TGCAGTGCTAGAGCCAAACTATCCAATCAGCCCCAGCATTTT.

This clonotype showed up many times. The chain uses TRBV7-6 and TRBJ1-2, with D unresolved. The germline V and J ends were trimmed by 2 bases and 6 bases, with 10 bases remaining between them. Germline values: CDR1 SGHVS, CDR2 FNYEAQ. The CDR3 is 13 amino acids. The CDR3 region has the DNA TGTGCCAGCAGCTTACACCAGGTGGATGGCTACACCTTC. This encodes CASSLHQVDGYTF.

The V and J genes are TRBV5-8 and TRBJ1-2, with D possibly being TRBD1 (5 bases). Germline values: CDR1 SGHTS, CDR2 YDEGEE. This CDR3 contains 16 residues. V shed 3 bases and J shed 7 bases, with 22 bases lying between them. The chain's CDR3 is CASSSENRQRVGGYTF. In nucleotides, the CDR3 is TGTGCCAGCAGCTCCGAAAACAGACAGCGAGTGGGTGGCTACACCTTC.

This clonotype showed up just a few times. The chain employs TRBV18 and TRBJ2-5; D is perhaps TRBD1 (6 bases). The CDR3 runs 13 residues. Germline values: CDR1 KGHSH, CDR2 LQKENI. V lost 4 bases and J 3 bases, leaving 9 bases between the germline ends. The CDR3 protein is CASSLGQKETQYF. CDR3 nucleotide sequence: TGTGCCAGCTCACTGGGACAAAAAGAGACCCAGTACTTC.

Comments on this clonotype: This may be a read error, as it is one base from a much larger clone. The chain links TRBV9 to TRBJ1-1; D unresolved. The length of the CDR3 is 11 residues. CDR1 and CDR2 (germline): SGDLS, YYNGEE. Trimming shortened V by 6 bases and J by 2 bases, and 5 bases separated the two germline ends. CDR3 sequence: CASIGNTEAFF. CDR3 DNA: TGTGCCAGCATCGGTAACACTGAAGCTTTCTTT.

The chain joins TRBV10-3 to TRBJ1-6; 8 bases fit TRBD1. CDR1 is ENHRY, CDR2 SYGVKD, per germline. After removal of 5 bases from V and 6 bases from J, the junction contained 3 bases not matched to a gene. CDR3 length: 14 residues. CDR3 DNA: TGTGCCATCAGTCGGACAGGGAGTAATTCACCCCTCCACTTT. This codes for CAISRTGSNSPLHF.

Turning to this clonotype: Just one base apart from a much larger clone, this may be a read error. The rearrangement links TRBV7-2 to TRBJ2-5, with D perhaps TRBD2 (6 bases). CDR1 SGHTA and CDR2 FQGNSA come from the germline V gene. This CDR3 is 14 amino acids long. The CDR3 region has the DNA TGTGCCAGCAGCTTACGTCGGGGGATAGAGAACCAGTACTTC. It specifies CASSLRRGIENQYF.

This clonotype has at least ten counts. The chain couples TRBV28 to TRBJ2-1; D possibly corresponds to TRBD1 (6 bases). The CDR3 is 15 residues long. The germline V gene encodes CDR1 MDHEN and CDR2 SYDVKM. The V gene lost 6 bases and the J gene lost 4 bases, with 16 bases spanning the gap. The CDR3 loop is CASRHRDTEYNEQFF. CDR3 in DNA: TGTGCCAGCAGACACCGGGACACGGAGTACAATGAGCAGTTCTTC.